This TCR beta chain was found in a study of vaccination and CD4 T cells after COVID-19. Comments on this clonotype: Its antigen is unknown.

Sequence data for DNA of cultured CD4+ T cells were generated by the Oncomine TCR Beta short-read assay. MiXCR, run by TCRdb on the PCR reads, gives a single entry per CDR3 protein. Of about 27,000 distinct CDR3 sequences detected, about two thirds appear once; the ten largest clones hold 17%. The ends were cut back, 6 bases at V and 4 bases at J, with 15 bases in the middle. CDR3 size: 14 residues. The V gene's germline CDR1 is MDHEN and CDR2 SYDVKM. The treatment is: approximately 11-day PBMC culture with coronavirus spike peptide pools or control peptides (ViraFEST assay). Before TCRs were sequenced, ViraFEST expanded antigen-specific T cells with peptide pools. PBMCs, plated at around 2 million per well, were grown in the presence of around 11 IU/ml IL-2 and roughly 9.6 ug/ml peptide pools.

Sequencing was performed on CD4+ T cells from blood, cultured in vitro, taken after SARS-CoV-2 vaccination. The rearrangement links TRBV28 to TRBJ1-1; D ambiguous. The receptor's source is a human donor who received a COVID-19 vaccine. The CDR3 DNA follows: TGTGCCAGCAGCCCAGGTTTTTCGGGCACTGAAGCTTTCTTT. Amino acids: CASSPGFSGTEAFF.